Below, 11 T cell receptor beta chains from the same sample are listed, as sequenced in a study of a mutant IDH1 vaccine in newly diagnosed glioma. Their recognized antigens are unknown. Sequenced by immunoSEQ multiplex PCR; TCRdb stores in-frame clones only, minus some. The sample carries approximately 60,000 clones, around 74% recorded once. Documented time point: week 35, safety follow-up. Each vaccine dose was 300 ug of mutant IDH1 20-mer peptide, with topical imiquimod. The material was PBMCs, obtained from a glioma patient whose treatment included an IDH1 peptide vaccine. These receptors all come from a man aged 45 to 65 with glioma.

The chain couples TRBV30 to TRBJ2-5; 8 positions agree with TRBD2. This CDR3 has 16 amino acids. Trimming cost V 0 bases and J 3 bases; bases outside gene matches: 9. Per the germline V gene, CDR1 is GTSNPN and CDR2 is SVGIG (reference sequence). CDR3 sequence: CAWSVLTGGEKETQYF. The CDR3 DNA sequence: TGTGCCTGGAGTGTACTTACGGGGGGGGAAAAAGAGACCCAGTACTTC.

The chain combines TRBV4-2 with TRBJ1-1; D might be TRBD1 (6 bases). The CDR3 has 14 amino acids. CDR1 and CDR2 (germline): LGHNA, YNFKEQ. V was trimmed by 3 bases and J by 5 bases, leaving 13 bases between them. CDR3 loop: CASSHSTGNTEAFF. The CDR3, as DNA: TGTGCCAGCAGCCACTCTACAGGGAATACTGAAGCTTTCTTT.

V is TRBV11-2 and J is TRBJ1-6, with unresolved D. V was pared by 4 bases and J by 9 bases, with 13 bases between. The CDR3 is 14 residues long. Germline-derived CDR1 and CDR2 are SGHAT and FQNNGV. The CDR3 sequence: CASSSPNRGSPLHF. CDR3 in DNA: TGTGCCAGCAGCTCGCCCAATCGAGGTTCACCCCTCCACTTT. The full variable domain, with the rest looked up from reference TRBV11-2 and TRBJ1-6, is EAGVAQSPRYKIIEKRQSVAFWCNPISGHATLYWYQQILGQGPKLLIQFQNNGVVDDSQLPKDRFSAERLKGVDSTLKIQPAKLEDSAVYLCASSSPNRGSPLHFGNGTRLTVT.

V gene TRBV27 combines with J gene TRBJ1-2; D ambiguous. The length of the CDR3 is 13 residues. Looked up from germline, CDR1 is MNHEY and CDR2 is SMNVEV (reference sequence). V gave up 6 bases and J gave up 8 bases, with 16 bases separating them. CDR3 residues: CASRKEAGGGYTF. CDR3 DNA: TGTGCCAGCAGGAAGGAGGCAGGTGGGGGCTACACCTTC.

This clone was seen a few times. The chain joins TRBV7-3 to TRBJ2-5; D is tentatively TRBD1 or TRBD2 (6 bases each). The V and J ends lost 5 bases and 5 bases respectively, with 21 bases between them. This CDR3 has 16 amino acids. Germline loops: CDR1 SGHTA, CDR2 FQGTGA. CDR3 bases: TGTGCCAGCAGCCCAATGTCCGGGGGCCTATGGGAGACCCAGTACTTC. It yields the protein CASSPMSGGLWETQYF.

The genes are TRBV10-3 and TRBJ1-5; D gene ambiguous. CDR1 is ENHRY and CDR2 is SYGVKD in the germline V gene. The CDR3 length is 12 residues. Trimming took 3 bases from V and 4 from J, leaving 4 bases between them. Written as DNA, the CDR3 is TGTGCCATCAGTGACCTTAATCAGCCCCAGCATTTT. Its translation: CAISDLNQPQHF.

The chain uses TRBV5-4 and TRBJ1-3; TRBD1 is a possible D gene (5 bases). Germline V gene lookup returns CDR1 SGHNT and CDR2 YYREEE (reference sequence). Trimming shortened V by 6 bases and J by 0 bases, and 16 bases separated the two germline ends. There are 16 residues in the CDR3. The CDR3 DNA reads as TGTGCCAGCACCTGGAGAGGGGCCAGCTCTGGAAACACCATATATTTT. Its protein product is CASTWRGASSGNTIYF.

This clone was detected a few times. This chain uses TRBV7-9 with TRBJ1-1, with unresolved D. Germline loops: CDR1 SEHNR, CDR2 FQNEAQ (reference sequence). V dropped 3 bases and J dropped 8 bases, with 7 bases sitting between them. The CDR3 length is 11 residues. CDR3 DNA sequence: TGTGCCAGCAGCTTCACAGAGGAAGCTTTCTTT. This sequence encodes CASSFTEEAFF.

The rearrangement links TRBV7-2 to TRBJ1-1; 11 bases agree with TRBD1. This CDR3 has 14 residues. The V gene end was trimmed by 4 bases and the J gene end by 11 bases; junction bases not matched to a gene: 9. Per the germline V gene, CDR1 is SGHTA and CDR2 is FQGNSA. The CDR3 nucleotides are TGTGCCAGCAGCTCCGGACAGGGGGCTAATCGGGCTTTCTTT. Its translation is CASSSGQGANRAFF. The entire variable domain, with the rest obtained from reference TRBV7-2 and TRBJ1-1, is as follows: GAGVSQSPSNKVTEKGKDVELRCDPISGHTALYWYRQSLGQGLEFLIYFQGNSAPDKSGLPSDRFSAERTGGSVSTLTIQRTQQEDSAVYLCASSSGQGANRAFFGQGTRLTVV.

This chain joins TRBV10-3 and TRBJ2-1; D is unresolved. Trimming removed 6 bases at V and 6 bases at J, with 6 bases between. The CDR3 is 11 residues long. CDR1 is ENHRY and CDR2 is SYGVKD in the germline V gene. The CDR3 reads CAISDLNEQFF. The CDR3 coding sequence is TGTGCCATCAGCGACCTCAATGAGCAGTTCTTC.

This clone showed up just once. This chain uses TRBV2 with TRBJ1-4; D is perhaps TRBD1 (6 bases). Germline V gene data show CDR1 as SNHLY and CDR2 as FYNNEI. This CDR3 is 15 amino acids long. Trimming stripped 6 bases from V and 7 bases from J, with 18 bases between. The CDR3, as DNA: TGTGCCAGCAGCCTCGGGGCAGGGGAAGGTGAAAAACTGTTTTTT. Protein sequence: CASSLGAGEGEKLFF.